The present T cell receptor beta chain was sequenced within a study of OX40 agonist ivuxolimab in advanced cancers. Looking at the study overall: Melanoma, hepatocellular carcinoma, head and neck or renal cell cancer occurred in dose-escalation patients. From about 20 to 79 years was the age range, with a mean of about 56 years, and over 80% were male. Findings of the study overall: Clonal expansion was seen in CD4+ and CD8+ blood T cells by week 6 at 0.1 to 3.0 mg/kg.

Method: immunoSEQ multiplex PCR; TCRdb's copy keeps in-frame clones and lacks some. The data show 55,000 to 85,000 clones, 92% seen once. Trimming removed 2 bases at V and 5 bases at J, with 11 bases between. This CDR3 spans 14 amino acids. The germline V gene has CDR1 SGHAT and CDR2 FQNNGV. Regarding this clone: What it binds is unknown.

This receptor was identified in an adult with an advanced solid tumor such as melanoma, head and neck, liver or kidney cancer. The chain is built from TRBV11-2 and TRBJ2-3; possibly TRBD2 for D (7 bases). Here the sequenced sample was CD4+ or CD8+ T cells sorted from blood, taken in a trial of the OX40 agonist ivuxolimab. Written as DNA, the CDR3 is TGTGCCAGCAGCTTAAGGGGGGGCAAAGATACGCAGTATTTT. The encoded protein is CASSLRGGKDTQYF.